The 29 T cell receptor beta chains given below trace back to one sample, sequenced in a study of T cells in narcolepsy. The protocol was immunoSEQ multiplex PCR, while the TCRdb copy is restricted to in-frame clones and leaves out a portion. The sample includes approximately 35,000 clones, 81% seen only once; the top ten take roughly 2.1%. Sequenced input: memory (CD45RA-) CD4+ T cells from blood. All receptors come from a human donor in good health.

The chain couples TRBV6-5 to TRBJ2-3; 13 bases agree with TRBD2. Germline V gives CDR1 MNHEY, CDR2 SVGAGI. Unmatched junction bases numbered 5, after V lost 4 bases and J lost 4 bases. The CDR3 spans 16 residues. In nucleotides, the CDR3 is TGTGCCAGCAGTTCCCGGACTAGCGGGAGTTCAGATACGCAGTATTTT. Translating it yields CASSSRTSGSSDTQYF.

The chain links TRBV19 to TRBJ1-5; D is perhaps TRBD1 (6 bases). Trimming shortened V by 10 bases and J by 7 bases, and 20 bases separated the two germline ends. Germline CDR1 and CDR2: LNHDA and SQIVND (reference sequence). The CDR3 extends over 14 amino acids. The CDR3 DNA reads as TGTGCCACTGGGTGGGGGCAGGGAGACCAGCCCCAGCATTTT. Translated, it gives CATGWGQGDQPQHF.

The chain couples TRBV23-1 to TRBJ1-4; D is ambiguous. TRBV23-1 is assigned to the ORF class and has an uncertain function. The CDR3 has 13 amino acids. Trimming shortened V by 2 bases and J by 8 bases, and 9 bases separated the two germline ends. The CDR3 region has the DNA TGCGCCAGCAGTCAAGCTTATCGGGAAAAACTGTTTTTT. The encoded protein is CASSQAYREKLFF.

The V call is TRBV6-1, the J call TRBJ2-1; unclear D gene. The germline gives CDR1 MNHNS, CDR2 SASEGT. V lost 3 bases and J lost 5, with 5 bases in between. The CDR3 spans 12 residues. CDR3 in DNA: TGTGCCAGCAGTGATCGGGACAATGAGCAGTTCTTC. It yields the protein CASSDRDNEQFF.

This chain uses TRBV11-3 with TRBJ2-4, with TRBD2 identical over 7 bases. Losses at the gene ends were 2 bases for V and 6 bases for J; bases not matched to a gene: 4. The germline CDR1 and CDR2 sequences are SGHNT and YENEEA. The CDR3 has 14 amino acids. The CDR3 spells CASSLSSGRNIQYF. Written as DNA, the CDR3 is TGTGCCAGCAGCTTATCTAGCGGAAGAAACATTCAGTACTTC.

The CDR3 reads CASTQGQGSGNTIYF. The CDR3 DNA reads as TGTGCCAGTACCCAGGGACAGGGCTCTGGAAACACCATATATTTT. The chain links TRBV19 to TRBJ1-3, with TRBD1 identical over 9 bases. CDR3 size: 15 residues. Per the germline V gene, CDR1 is LNHDA and CDR2 is SQIVND (reference sequence). Trimming removed 7 bases from V and 0 bases from J; junction bases left unmatched: 4.

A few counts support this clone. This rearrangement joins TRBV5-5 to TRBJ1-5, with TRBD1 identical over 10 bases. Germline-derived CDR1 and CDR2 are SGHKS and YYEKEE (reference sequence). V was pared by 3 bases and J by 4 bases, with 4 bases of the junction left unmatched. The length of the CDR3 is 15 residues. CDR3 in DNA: TGTGCCAGCAGCTCATCGGGACAGGGGAATCAGCCCCAGCATTTT. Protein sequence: CASSSSGQGNQPQHF.

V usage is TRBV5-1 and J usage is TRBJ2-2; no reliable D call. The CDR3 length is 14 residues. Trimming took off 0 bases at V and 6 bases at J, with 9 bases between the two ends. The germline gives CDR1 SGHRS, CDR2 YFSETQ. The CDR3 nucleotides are TGCGCCAGCAGCTTGGAATACACTCCCGGGGAGCTGTTTTTT. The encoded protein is CASSLEYTPGELFF. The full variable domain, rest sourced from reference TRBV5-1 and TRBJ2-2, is KAGVTQTPRYLIKTRGQQVTLSCSPISGHRSVSWYQQTPGQGLQFLFEYFSETQRNKGNFPGRFSGRQFSNSRSEMNVSTLELGDSALYLCASSLEYTPGELFFGEGSRLTVL.

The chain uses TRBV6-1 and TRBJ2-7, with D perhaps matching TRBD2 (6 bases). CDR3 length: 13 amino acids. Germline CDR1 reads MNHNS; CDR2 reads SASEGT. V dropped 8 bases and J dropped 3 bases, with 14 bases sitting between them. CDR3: CASLQGGIYEQYF. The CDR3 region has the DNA TGTGCCAGCCTTCAGGGCGGGATCTACGAGCAGTACTTC.

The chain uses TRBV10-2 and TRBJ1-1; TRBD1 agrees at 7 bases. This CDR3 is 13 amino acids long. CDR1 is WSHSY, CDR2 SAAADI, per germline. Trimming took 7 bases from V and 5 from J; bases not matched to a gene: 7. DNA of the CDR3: TGCGCCAGCACTCCAGGGGGGGGGACTGAAGCTTTCTTT. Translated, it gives CASTPGGGTEAFF.

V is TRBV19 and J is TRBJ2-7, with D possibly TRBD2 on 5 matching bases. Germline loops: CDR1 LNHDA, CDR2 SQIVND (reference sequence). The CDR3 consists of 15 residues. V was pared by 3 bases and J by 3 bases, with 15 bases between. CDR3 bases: TGTGCCAGTAGTATTCCCGGAGGCAGCCTCTACGAGCAGTACTTC. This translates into CASSIPGGSLYEQYF.

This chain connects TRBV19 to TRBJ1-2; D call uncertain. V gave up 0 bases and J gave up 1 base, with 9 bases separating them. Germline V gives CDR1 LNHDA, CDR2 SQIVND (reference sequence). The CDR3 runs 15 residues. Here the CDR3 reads CASSIDQNVNYGYTF. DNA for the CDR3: TGTGCCAGTAGTATAGATCAAAATGTTAACTATGGCTACACCTTC.

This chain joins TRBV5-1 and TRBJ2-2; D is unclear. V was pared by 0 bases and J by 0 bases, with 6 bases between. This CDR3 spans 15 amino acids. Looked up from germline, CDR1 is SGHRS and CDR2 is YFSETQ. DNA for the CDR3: TGCGCCAGCAGCTTGGGGTCAGCGAACACCGGGGAGCTGTTTTTT. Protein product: CASSLGSANTGELFF.

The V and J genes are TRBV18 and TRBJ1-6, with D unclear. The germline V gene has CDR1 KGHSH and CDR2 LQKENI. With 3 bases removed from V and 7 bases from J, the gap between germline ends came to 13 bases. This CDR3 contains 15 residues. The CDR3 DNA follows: TGTGCCAGCTCACCCGATACCAATGGGAATTCACCCCTCCACTTT. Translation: CASSPDTNGNSPLHF.

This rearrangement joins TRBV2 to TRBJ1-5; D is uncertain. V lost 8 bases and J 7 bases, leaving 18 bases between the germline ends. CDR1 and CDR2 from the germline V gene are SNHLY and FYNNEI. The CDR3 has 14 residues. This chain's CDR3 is CASAGGTGGQPQHF. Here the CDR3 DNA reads TGTGCCAGCGCAGGCGGTACTGGCGGCCAGCCCCAGCATTTT.

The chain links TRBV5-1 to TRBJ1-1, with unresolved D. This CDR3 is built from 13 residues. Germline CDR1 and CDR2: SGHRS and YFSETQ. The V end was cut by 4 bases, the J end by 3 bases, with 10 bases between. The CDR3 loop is CASSADGYTEAFF. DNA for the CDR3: TGCGCCAGCAGCGCGGACGGGTACACTGAAGCTTTCTTT.

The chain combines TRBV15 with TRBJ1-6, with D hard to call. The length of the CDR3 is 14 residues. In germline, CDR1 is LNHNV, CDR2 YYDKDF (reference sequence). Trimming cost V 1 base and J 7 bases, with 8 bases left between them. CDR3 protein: CATSRVSLNSPLHF. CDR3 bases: TGTGCCACCAGCAGAGTCAGTTTGAATTCACCCCTCCACTTT.

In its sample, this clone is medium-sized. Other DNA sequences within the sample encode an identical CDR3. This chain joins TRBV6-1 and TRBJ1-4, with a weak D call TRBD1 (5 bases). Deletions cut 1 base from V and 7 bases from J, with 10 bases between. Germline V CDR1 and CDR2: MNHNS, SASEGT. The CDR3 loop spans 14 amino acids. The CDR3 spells CASSEGQGFEKLFF. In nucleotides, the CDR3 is TGTGCCAGCAGTGAAGGGCAGGGTTTTGAAAAACTGTTTTTT.

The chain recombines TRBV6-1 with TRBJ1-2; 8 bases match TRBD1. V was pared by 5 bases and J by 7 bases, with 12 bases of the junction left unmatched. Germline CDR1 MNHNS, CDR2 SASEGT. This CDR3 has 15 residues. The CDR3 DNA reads TGTGCCAGCAGTTGGAAGACAGGGGATGGGGGTGGCTACACCTTC. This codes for CASSWKTGDGGGYTF.

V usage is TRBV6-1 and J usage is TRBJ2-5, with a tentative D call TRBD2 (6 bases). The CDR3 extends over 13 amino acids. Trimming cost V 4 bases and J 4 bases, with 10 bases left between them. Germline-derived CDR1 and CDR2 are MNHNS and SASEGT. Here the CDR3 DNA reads TGTGCCAGCAGTGGGGGACTTCCAGAGACCCAGTACTTC. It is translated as CASSGGLPETQYF.

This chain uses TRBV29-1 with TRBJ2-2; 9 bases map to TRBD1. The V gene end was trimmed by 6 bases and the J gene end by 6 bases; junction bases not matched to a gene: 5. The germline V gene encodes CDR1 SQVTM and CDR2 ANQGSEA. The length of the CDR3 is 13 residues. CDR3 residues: CSVRTGVAGELFF. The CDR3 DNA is TGCAGCGTCCGGACAGGGGTGGCCGGGGAGCTGTTTTTT.

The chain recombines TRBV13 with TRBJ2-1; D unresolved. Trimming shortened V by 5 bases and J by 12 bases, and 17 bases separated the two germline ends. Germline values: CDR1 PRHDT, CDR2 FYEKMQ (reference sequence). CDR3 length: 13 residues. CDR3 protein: CASSPANGFGQFF. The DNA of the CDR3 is TGTGCCAGCAGCCCGGCCAACGGGTTCGGGCAGTTCTTC.

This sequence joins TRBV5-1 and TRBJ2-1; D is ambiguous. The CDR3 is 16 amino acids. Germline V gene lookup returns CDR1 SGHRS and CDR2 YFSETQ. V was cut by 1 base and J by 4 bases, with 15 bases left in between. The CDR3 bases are TGCGCCAGCAGCTTGTCGTACGAAAGAAAATACAATGAGCAGTTCTTC. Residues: CASSLSYERKYNEQFF. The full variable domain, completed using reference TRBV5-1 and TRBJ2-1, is KAGVTQTPRYLIKTRGQQVTLSCSPISGHRSVSWYQQTPGQGLQFLFEYFSETQRNKGNFPGRFSGRQFSNSRSEMNVSTLELGDSALYLCASSLSYERKYNEQFFGPGTRLTVL.

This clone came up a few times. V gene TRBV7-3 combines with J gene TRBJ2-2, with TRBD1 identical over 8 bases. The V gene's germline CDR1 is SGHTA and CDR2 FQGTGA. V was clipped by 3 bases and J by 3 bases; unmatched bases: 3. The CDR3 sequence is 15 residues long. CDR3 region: CASSFQGAYTGELFF. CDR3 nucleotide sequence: TGTGCCAGCAGCTTCCAGGGGGCGTACACCGGGGAGCTGTTTTTT.

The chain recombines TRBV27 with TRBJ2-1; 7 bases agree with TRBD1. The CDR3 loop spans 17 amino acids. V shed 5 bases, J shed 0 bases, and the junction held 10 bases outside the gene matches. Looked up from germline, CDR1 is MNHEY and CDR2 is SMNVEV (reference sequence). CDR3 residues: CASSERDSQSSYNEQFF. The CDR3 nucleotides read TGTGCCAGCAGTGAAAGGGACAGCCAGAGCTCCTACAATGAGCAGTTCTTC.

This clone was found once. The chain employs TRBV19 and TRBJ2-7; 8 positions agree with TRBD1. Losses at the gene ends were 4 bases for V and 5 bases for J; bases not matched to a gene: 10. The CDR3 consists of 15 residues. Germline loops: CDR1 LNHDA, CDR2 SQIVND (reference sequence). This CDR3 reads CASSTRTGFWDEQYF. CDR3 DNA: TGTGCCAGTAGTACCAGGACAGGGTTCTGGGACGAGCAGTACTTC.

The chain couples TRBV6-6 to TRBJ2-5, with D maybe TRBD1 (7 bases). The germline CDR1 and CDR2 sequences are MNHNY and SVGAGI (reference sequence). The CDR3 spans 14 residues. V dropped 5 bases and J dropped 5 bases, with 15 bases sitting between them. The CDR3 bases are TGTGCCAGCAGTGGTCTGTCAGGGGGGGAGACCCAGTACTTC. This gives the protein CASSGLSGGETQYF.

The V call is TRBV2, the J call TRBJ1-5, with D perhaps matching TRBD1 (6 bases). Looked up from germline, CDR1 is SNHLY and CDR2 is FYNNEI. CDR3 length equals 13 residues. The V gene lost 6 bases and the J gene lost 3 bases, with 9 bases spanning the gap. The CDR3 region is CASRGTYNQPQHF. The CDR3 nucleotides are TGTGCCAGCAGAGGGACATACAATCAGCCCCAGCATTTT.

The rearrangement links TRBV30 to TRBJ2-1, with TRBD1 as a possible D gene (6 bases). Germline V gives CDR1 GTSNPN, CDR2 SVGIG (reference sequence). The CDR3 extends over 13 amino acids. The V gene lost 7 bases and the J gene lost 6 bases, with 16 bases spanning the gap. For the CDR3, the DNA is TGTGCCTCCCGGCGACAGGCATTCAATGAGCAGTTCTTC. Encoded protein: CASRRQAFNEQFF.